Ten or more counts support the clone carrying this T cell receptor (beta chain). Germline lookup yields CDR1 SEHNR and CDR2 FQNEAQ (reference sequence). The CDR3 is 15 amino acids. Trimming left V 3 bases short and J 2 bases short, with 13 bases between. These data belong to a study of T cells in Graves' hyperthyroidism and ophthalmopathy. The CDR3 regions of TCR beta were amplified from RNA transcripts. The HTBI primer set served for first-round RT-PCR of the TCR CDR3. MiXCR was run by TCRdb on the multiplex PCR reads, yielding one entry per CDR3 protein. The data show about 640,000 distinct CDR3 sequences, less than 25% seen once.

The chain is built from TRBV7-9 and TRBJ1-1; no reliable D call. This receptor was obtained from a man aged 25 to 40 with Graves' ophthalmopathy. The material sequenced was blood. In DNA form, the CDR3 reads TGTGCCAGCAGCTTTTCAGAGCCTGGAAACACTGAAGCTTTCTTT. This codes for CASSFSEPGNTEAFF.